Listed here are 10 T cell receptor beta chains from one sample, sequenced in a study of monozygotic twins with inflammatory bowel disease. TCRdb reworked the 5' RACE reads into one entry per CDR3 protein, no DNA. The sample spans over 200,000 distinct CDR3 sequences; the ten largest clones claim roughly 8%. Sequencing used blood. All receptors come from a human donor with ulcerative colitis or Crohn's disease, or a healthy co-twin of an affected twin (not recorded which).

The chain employs TRBV12-3 or TRBV12-4 and TRBJ2-3; the TRBD2 assignment by TCRdb is unverifiable without DNA. The CDR3 is made up of 16 amino acids. The CDR3 reads CASSQTGPVGFYTQYF.

The chain links TRBV29-1 to TRBJ2-7; TCRdb designates TRBD2, a call that cannot be tested without DNA. The CDR3 length is 13 residues. CDR1 and CDR2 (germline): SQVTM, ANQGSEA. The CDR3 spells CSVDMGQTGVQYF.

The V and J genes are TRBV11-2 and TRBJ2-2. The CDR3 contains 14 residues. Germline-derived CDR1 and CDR2 are SGHAT and FQNNGV. The CDR3 sequence is CASSFEGNTGELFF.

The rearrangement links TRBV29-1 to TRBJ2-1. Looked up from germline, CDR1 is SQVTM and CDR2 is ANQGSEA. The CDR3 has 14 residues. CDR3 in amino acids: CSVTLASSYNEQFF.

The chain carries TRBV3-1 and TRBJ1-6; the D call from TCRdb, TRBD1, cannot be confirmed without DNA. CDR1 and CDR2 from the germline V gene are LGHDT and YNNKEL (reference sequence). CDR3 size: 14 residues. The CDR3 loop reads CASSQTGRNSPLHF.

The chain recombines TRBV5-1 with TRBJ1-1; the TCRdb call, TRBD1, lacks DNA for checking. Germline V gives CDR1 SGHRS, CDR2 YFSETQ. This CDR3 comprises 13 residues. The CDR3 region is CASSLAGTAEAFF.

The V and J genes are TRBV29-1 and TRBJ2-2; TCRdb returns TRBD2, unconfirmable since there is no DNA. Germline CDR1 is SQVTM and CDR2 is ANQGSEA. The length of the CDR3 is 15 residues. CDR3 region: CSVELRLAGTGELFF.

The gene calls are TRBV19 and TRBJ1-1; as DNA is missing, the TRBD1 call by TCRdb cannot be tested. The germline gives CDR1 LNHDA, CDR2 SQIVND (reference sequence). The length of the CDR3 is 13 residues. CDR3 region: CASGQGAGTEAFF.

This CDR3 is CASSWTSGTYEQYF. The chain couples TRBV5-1 to TRBJ2-7. This CDR3 is 14 amino acids long. CDR1 is SGHRS and CDR2 is YFSETQ in the germline V gene.

The chain has TRBV12-3 or TRBV12-4 and TRBJ2-6. CDR3 length: 14 residues. CDR3 region: CASSPNSGANVLTF.